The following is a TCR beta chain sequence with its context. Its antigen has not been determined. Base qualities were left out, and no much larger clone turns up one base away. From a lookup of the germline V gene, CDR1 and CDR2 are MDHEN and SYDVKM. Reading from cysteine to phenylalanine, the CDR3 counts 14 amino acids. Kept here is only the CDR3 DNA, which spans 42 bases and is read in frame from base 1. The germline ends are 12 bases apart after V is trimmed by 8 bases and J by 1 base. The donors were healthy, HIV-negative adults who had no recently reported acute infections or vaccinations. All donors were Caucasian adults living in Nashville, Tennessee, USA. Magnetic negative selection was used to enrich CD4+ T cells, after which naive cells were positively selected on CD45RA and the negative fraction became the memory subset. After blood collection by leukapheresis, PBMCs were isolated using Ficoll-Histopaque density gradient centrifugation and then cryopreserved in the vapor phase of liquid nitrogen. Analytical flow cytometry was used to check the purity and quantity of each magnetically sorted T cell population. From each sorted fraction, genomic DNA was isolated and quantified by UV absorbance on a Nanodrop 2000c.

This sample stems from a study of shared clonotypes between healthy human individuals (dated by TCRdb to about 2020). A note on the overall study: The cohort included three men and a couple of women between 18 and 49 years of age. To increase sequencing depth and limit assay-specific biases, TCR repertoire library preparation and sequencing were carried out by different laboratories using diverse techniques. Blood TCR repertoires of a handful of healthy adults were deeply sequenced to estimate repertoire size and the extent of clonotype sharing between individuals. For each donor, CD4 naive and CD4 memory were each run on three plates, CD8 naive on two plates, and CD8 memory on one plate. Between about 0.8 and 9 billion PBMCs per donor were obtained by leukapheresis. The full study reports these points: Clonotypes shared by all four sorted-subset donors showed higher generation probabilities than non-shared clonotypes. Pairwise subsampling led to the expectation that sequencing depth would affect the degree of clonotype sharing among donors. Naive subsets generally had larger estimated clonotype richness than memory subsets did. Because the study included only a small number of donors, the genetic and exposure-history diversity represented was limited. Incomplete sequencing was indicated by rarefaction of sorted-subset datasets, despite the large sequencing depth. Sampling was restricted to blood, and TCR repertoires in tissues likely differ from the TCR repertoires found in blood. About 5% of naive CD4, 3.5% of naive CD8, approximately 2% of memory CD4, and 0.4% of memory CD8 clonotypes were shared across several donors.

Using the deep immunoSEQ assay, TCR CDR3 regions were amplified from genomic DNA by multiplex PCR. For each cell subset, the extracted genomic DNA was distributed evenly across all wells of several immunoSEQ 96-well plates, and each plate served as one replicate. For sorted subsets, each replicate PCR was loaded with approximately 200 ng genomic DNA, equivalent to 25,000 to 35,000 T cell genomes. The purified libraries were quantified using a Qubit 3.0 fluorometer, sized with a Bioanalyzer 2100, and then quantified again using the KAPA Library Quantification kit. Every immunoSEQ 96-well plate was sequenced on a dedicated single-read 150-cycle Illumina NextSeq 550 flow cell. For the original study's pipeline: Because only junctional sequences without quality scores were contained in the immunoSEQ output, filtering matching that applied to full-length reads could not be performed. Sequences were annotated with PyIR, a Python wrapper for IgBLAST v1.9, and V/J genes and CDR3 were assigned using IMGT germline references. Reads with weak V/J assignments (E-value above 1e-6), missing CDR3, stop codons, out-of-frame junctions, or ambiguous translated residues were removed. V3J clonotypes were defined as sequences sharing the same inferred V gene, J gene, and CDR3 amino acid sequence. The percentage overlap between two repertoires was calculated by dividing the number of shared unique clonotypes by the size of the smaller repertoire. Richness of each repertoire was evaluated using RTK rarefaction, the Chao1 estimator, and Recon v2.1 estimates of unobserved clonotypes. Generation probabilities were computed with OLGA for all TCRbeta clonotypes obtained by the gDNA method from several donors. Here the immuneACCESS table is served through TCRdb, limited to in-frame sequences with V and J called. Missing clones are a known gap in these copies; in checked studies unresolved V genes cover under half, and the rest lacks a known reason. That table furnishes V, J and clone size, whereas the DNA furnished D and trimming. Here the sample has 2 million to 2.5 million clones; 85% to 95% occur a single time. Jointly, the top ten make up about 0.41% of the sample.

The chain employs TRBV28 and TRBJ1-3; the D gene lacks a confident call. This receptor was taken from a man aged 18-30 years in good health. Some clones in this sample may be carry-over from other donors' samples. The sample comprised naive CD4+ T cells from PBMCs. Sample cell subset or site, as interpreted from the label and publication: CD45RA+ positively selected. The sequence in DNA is TGTGCCAGCGCCTTTAAAATATCTGGAAACACCATATATTTT. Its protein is CASAFKISGNTIYF.